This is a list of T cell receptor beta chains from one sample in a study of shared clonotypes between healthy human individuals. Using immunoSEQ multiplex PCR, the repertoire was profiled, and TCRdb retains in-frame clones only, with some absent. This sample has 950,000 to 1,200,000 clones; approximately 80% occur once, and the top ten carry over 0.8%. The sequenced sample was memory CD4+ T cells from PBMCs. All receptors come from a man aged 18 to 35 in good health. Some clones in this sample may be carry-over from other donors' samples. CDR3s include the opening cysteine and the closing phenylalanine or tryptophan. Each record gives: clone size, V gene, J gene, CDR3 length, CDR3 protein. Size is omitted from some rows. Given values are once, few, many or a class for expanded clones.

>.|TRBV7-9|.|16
CASSLGTGTGVYEQYF
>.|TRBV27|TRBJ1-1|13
CASNGGENTEAFF
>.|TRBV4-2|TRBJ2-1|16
CASSQRTSGRGLEQFF
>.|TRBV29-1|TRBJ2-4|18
CSVAISGSDLLAKNIQYF
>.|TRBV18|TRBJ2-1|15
CASSPSGTAENEQFF
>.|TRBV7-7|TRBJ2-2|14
CASSSPSRGGELFF
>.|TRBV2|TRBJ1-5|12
CASSPDIQPQHF
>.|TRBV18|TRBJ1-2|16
CASSPDLGRTNYGYTF
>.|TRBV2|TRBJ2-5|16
CASSEAFSGQRETQYF
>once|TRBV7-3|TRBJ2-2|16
CASSLGTSGSTGELFF
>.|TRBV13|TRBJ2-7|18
CASSLTGLAGGPSYEQYF
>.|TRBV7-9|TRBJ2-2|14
CASSLEGFTGELFF
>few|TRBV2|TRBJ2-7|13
CASRGDSPYEQYF
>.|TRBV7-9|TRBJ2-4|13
CASSYGTQGIQYF
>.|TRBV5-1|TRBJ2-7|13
CASRQGASYEQYF
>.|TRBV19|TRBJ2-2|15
CASRVRQGYTGELFF
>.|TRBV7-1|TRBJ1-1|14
CASSSGHQNTEAFF
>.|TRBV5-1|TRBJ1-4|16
CASSLAGGDAYEKLFF
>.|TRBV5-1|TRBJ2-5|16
CASRTWQGSSAETQYF
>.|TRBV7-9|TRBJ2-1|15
CASSWWDEFYNEQFF
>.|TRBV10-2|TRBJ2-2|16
CASRGRGTGRTGELFF
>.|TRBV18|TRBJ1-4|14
CATARQGGNEKLFF
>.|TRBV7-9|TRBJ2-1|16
CASSRPGERGNNEQFF
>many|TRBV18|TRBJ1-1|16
CASSPTLGGMGTEAFF
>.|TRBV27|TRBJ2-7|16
CASSDIAFRGRVEQYF
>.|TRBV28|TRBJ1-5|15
CASRKPQGAAQPQHF
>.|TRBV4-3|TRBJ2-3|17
CASSQESSLAVTDTQYF
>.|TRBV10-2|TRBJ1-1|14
CASSGARVAAEAFF
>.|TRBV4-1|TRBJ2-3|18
CASSQDRVLGSTLDTQYF
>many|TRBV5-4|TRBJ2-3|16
CASSPRSTSGRDTQYF
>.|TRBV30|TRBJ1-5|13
CAWGSTSNQPQHF
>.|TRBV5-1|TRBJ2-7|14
CASSWDSPDYEQYF
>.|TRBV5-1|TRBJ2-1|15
CASRSLAGGGNEQFF
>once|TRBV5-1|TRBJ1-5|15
CASSLGLGGGQPQHF
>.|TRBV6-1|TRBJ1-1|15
CATTGQGSLDTEAFF
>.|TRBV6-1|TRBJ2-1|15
CASSGGLARRSEQFF
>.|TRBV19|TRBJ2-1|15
CASSIPSLSYNEQFF
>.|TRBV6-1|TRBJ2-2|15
CASRAGQGWTGELFF
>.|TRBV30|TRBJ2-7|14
CAWSVGGISYEQYF
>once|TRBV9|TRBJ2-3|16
CASSMGLAGVVDTQYF
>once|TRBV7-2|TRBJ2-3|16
CASSMRLAGGGDTQYF
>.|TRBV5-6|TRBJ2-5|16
CASSFGQSYTQETQYF
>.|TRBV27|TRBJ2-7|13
CASRRLAGGEQYF
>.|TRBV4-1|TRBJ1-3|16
CASSTGQRRSGNTIYF
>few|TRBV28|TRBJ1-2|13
CASRAGGNYGYTF
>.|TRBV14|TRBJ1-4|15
CASSQGGGWNEKLFF
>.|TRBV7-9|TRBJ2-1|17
CASSTSGTSGISNEQFF
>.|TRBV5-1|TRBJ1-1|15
CASSLGPGEGTEAFF
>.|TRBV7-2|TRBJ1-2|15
CASSLDGGNRRGSTF
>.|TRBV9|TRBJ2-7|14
CASSPLGVTYEQYF
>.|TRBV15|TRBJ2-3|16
CATSRVLAGGTDTQYF
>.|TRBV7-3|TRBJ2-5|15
CASSQGGVRGETQYF
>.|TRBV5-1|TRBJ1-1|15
CASSLQRTAGTEAFF
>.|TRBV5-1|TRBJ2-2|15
CASSEAPGAAGELFF
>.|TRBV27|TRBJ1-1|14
CASSLNRDVYEAFF
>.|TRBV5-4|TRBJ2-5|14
CASSLAAGWETQYF
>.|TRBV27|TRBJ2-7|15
CASSFKGLNAFGQYF
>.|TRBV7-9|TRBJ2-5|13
CASSDSHAETQYF
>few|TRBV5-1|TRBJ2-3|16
CASSLGASPSTDTQYF
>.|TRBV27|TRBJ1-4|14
CASSFAVTNEKLFF